This TCR beta chain was found in a study of blood T cells in healthy people across ages. Study results and caveats: Diversity was higher, and naive CD4+ cells more numerous, in long-lived donors than in aged donors.

A note on this clonotype: Its antigen is currently unknown.

Through a sample-barcoded 5' primer and a J-beta primer mix, a second PCR was run for roughly 7 to 11 cycles. TCRdb redid the calling of the 5' RACE reads with MiXCR, one entry per CDR3 protein. The sample yields over 1,500,000 distinct CDR3 sequences, around 40% seen once. V gave up 2 bases and J gave up 10 bases, with 14 bases separating them. Germline CDR1 reads SEHNR; CDR2 reads FQNEAQ (reference sequence). The CDR3 extends over 14 amino acids. The TCR was taken from a human donor in good health. The chain uses TRBV7-9 and TRBJ1-4; D gene ambiguous. Sample: blood. CDR3 amino acids: CASSLPRSGGKLFF. The CDR3, as DNA: TGTGCCAGCAGCTTACCCAGGAGCGGTGGAAAACTGTTTTTT.